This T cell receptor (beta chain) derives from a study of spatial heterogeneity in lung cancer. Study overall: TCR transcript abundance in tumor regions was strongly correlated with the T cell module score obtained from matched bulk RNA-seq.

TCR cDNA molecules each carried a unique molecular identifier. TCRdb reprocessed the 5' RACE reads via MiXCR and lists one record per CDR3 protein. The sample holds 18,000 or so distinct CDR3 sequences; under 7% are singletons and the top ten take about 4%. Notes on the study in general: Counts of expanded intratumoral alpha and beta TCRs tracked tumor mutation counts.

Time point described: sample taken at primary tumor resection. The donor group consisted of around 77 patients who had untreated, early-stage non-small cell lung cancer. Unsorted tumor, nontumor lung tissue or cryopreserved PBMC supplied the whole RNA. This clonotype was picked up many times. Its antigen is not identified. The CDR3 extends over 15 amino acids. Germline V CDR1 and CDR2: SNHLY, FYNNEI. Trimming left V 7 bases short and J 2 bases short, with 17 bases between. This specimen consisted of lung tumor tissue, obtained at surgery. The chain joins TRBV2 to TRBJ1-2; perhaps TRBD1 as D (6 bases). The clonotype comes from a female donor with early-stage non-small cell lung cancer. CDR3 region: CASMRDRSSNYGYTF. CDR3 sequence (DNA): TGTGCCAGCATGCGCGACAGGTCTTCCAACTATGGCTACACCTTC.